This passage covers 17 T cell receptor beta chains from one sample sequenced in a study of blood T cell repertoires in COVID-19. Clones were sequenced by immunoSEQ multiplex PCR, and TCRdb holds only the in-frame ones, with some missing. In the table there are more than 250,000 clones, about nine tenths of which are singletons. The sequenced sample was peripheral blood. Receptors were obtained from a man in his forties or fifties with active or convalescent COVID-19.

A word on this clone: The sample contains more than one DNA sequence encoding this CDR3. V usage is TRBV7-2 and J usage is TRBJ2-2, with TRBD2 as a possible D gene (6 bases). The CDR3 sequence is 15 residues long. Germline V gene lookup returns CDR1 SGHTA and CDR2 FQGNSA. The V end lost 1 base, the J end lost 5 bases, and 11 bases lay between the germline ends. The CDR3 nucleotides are TGTGCCAGCAGCTTAGATGCGGGAAGGACCGGGGAGCTGTTTTTT. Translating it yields CASSLDAGRTGELFF.

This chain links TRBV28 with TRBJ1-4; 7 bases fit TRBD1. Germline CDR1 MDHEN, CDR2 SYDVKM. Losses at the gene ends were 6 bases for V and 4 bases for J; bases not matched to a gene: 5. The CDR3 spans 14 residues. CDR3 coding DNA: TGTGCCAGCAGGAGACAGGGTGGTAATGAAAAACTGTTTTTT. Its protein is CASRRQGGNEKLFF. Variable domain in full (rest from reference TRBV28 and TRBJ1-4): DVKVTQSSRYLVKRTGEKVFLECVQDMDHENMFWYRQDPGLGLRLIYFSYDVKMKEKGDIPEGYSVSREKKERFSLILESASTNQTSMYLCASRRQGGNEKLFFGSGTQLSVL.

The CDR3 DNA reads TGTGCCAGCAGTTTAGACTACAGGGGTGAAGGAGATACGCAGTATTTT. It yields the protein CASSLDYRGEGDTQYF. The chain is built from TRBV27 and TRBJ2-3; TRBD1 aligns across 7 bases. This CDR3 is 16 amino acids long. V lost 2 bases, J lost 5 bases, and 10 bases stayed unmatched. From germline, CDR1 is MNHEY and CDR2 SMNVEV (reference sequence).

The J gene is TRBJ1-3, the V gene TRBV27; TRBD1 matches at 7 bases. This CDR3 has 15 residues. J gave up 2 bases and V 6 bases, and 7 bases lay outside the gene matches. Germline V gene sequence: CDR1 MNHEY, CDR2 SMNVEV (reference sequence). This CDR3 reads CASRRTGTAGNTIYF. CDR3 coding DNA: TGTGCCAGCAGACGGACAGGAACGGCTGGAAACACCATATATTTT.

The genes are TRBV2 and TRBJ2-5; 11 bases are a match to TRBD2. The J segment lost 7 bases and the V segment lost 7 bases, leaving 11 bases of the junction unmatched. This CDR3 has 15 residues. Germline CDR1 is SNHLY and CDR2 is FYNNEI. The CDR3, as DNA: TGTGCCAGCAACCCGGAACTAGCGGGAGTGGGGACCCAGTACTTC. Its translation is CASNPELAGVGTQYF.

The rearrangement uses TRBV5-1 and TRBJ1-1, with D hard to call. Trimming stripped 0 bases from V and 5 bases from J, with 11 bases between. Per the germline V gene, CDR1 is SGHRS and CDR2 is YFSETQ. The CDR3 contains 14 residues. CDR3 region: CASSLDTRGTEAFF. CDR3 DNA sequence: TGCGCCAGCAGCTTGGACACTCGAGGGACTGAAGCTTTCTTT.

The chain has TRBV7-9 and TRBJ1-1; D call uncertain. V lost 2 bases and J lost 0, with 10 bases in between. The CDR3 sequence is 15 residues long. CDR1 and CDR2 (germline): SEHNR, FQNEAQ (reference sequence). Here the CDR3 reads CASSLNPLVNTEAFF. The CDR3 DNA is TGTGCCAGCAGCTTAAATCCACTTGTGAACACTGAAGCTTTCTTT. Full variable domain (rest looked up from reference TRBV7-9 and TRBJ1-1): DTGVSQNPRHKITKRGQNVTFRCDPISEHNRLYWYRQTLGQGPEFLTYFQNEAQLEKSRLLSDRFSAERPKGSFSTLEIQRTEQGDSAMYLCASSLNPLVNTEAFFGQGTRLTVV.

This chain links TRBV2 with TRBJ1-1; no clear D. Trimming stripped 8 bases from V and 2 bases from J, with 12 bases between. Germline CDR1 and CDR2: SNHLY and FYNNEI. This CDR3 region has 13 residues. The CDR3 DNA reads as TGTGCCAGCCTCAGCAAGCGTAACACTGAAGCTTTCTTT. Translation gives CASLSKRNTEAFF.

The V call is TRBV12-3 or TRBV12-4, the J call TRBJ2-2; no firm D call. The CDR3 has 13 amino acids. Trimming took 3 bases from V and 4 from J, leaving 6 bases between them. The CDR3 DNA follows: TGTGCCAGCAGTTTCCTGGCCACCGGGGAGCTGTTTTTT. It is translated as CASSFLATGELFF.

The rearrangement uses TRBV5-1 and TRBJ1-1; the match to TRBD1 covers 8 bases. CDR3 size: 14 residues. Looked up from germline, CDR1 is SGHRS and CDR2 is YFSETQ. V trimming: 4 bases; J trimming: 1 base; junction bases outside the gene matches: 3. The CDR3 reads CASSLTGANTEAFF. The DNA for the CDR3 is TGCGCCAGCAGCCTGACAGGGGCGAACACTGAAGCTTTCTTT.

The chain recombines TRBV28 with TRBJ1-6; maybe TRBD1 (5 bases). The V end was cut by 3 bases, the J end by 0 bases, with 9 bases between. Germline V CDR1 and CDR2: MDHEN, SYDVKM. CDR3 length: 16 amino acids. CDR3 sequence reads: CASSFGHLSYNSPLHF. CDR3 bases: TGTGCCAGCAGTTTTGGACACCTCTCCTATAATTCACCCCTCCACTTT.

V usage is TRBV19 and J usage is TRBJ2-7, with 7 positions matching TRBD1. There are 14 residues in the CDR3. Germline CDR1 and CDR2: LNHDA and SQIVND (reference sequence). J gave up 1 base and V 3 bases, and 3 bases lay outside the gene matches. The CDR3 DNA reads TGTGCCAGTAGTATGACAGGGCCATCCTACGAGCAGTACTTC. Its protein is CASSMTGPSYEQYF.

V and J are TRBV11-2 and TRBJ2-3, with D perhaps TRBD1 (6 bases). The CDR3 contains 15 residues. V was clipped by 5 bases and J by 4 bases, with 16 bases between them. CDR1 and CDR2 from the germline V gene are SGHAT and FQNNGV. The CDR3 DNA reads TGTGCCAGCAGCGCTAGGGGGTGGAGTGCAGATACGCAGTATTTT. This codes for CASSARGWSADTQYF.

CDR3: CATSDFRGTGPDTQYF. DNA for the CDR3: TGTGCCACCAGTGATTTTCGTGGGACAGGGCCAGATACGCAGTATTTT. The chain joins TRBV24-1 to TRBJ2-3; 9 nucleotides line up with TRBD1. The J segment lost 4 bases and the V segment lost 1 base, leaving 5 bases of the junction unmatched. The CDR3 is 16 amino acids. Germline CDR1 KGHDR, CDR2 SFDVKD.

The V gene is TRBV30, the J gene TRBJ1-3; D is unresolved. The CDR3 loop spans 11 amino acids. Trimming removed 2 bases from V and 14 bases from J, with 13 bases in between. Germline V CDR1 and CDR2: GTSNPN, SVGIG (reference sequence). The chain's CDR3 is CAWSSDGAVYF. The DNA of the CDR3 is TGTGCCTGGAGTAGTGATGGAGCGGTATATTTT.

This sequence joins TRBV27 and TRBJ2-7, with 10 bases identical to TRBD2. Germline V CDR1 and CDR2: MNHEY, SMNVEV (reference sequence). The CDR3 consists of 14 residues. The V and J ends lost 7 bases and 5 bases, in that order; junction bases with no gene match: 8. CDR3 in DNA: TGTGCCAGCACTTCCTGGACTAGCGGCCACGAGCAGTACTTC. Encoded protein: CASTSWTSGHEQYF.

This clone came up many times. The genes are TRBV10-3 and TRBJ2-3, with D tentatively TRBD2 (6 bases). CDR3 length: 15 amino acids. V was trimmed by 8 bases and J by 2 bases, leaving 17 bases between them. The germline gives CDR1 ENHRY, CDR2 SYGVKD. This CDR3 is CAIGPDGLNTDTQYF. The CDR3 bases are TGTGCCATCGGGCCCGACGGACTAAACACAGATACGCAGTATTTT.